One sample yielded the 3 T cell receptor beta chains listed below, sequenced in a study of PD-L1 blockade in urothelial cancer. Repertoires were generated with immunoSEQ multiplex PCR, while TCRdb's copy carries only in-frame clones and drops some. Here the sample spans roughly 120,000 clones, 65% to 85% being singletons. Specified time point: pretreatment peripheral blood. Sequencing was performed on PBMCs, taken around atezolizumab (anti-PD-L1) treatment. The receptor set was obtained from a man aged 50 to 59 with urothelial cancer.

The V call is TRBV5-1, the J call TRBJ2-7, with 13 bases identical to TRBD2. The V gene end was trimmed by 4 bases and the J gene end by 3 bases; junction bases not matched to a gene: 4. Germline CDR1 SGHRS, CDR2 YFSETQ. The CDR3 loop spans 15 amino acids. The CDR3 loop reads CASSPGLAGNYEQYF. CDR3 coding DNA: TGCGCCAGCAGCCCGGGACTAGCGGGAAACTACGAGCAGTACTTC. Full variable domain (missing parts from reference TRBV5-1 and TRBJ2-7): KAGVTQTPRYLIKTRGQQVTLSCSPISGHRSVSWYQQTPGQGLQFLFEYFSETQRNKGNFPGRFSGRQFSNSRSEMNVSTLELGDSALYLCASSPGLAGNYEQYFGPGTRLTVT.

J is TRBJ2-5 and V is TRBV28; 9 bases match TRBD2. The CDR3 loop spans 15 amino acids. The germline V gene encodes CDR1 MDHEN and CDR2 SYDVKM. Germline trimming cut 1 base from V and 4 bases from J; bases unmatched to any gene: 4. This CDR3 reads CASSLLTSGRETQYF. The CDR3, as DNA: TGTGCCAGCAGTTTATTGACTAGCGGAAGAGAGACCCAGTACTTC.

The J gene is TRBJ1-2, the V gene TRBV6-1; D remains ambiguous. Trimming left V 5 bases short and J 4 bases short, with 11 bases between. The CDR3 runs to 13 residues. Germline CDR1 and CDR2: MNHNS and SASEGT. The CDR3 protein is CASSLDTVYGYTF. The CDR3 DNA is TGTGCCAGCAGTCTCGACACAGTCTATGGCTACACCTTC.